The present entry profiles one T cell receptor (beta chain) with its context. CD8 cells regarded as naive lacked CD45RO, were positively chosen for CCR7, and omitted terminally differentiated effector memory CD45RA+ cells. There were no recent acute infections or vaccinations among the donors, who were healthy HIV-negative adults. This record comes from a study of shared clonotypes between healthy human individuals. V was pared by 2 bases and J by 8 bases, with 10 bases between. The CDR3 runs to 13 residues. Germline V gene sequence: CDR1 KGHSY, CDR2 FQNENV. This table comes from immunoSEQ multiplex PCR, and its TCRdb copy is limited to in-frame clones, with some not included. Of about 800,000 clones listed, 95% to 97% were seen once; the top ten hold 0.2% to 0.25%.

The TCR was taken from a young man in good health. Sequences were obtained from naive CD8+ T cells sorted from blood. The chain carries TRBV16 and TRBJ2-1, with D possibly TRBD2 on 5 matching bases. The DNA for the CDR3 is TGTGCCAGCAGCCAACACATCGGGGATGAGCAGTTCTTC. Amino acids: CASSQHIGDEQFF.